The 22 T cell receptor beta chains listed next were all sequenced from one sample in a study of monozygotic twins with inflammatory bowel disease. Reprocessing the 5' RACE reads, TCRdb reports a single entry for every CDR3 protein and omits DNA. The listing contains over 150,000 distinct CDR3 sequences. Specimen: blood. The receptors were sampled from a human donor with ulcerative colitis or Crohn's disease, or a healthy co-twin of an affected twin (not recorded which).

The CDR3 loop reads CASRQGNSINQPQHF. The chain carries TRBV12-3 or TRBV12-4 and TRBJ1-5; TCRdb returns TRBD1, unconfirmable since there is no DNA. This CDR3 is built from 15 residues.

The J gene is TRBJ2-1, the V gene TRBV28; TCRdb returns TRBD1, unconfirmable since there is no DNA. The germline V gene encodes CDR1 MDHEN and CDR2 SYDVKM. The length of the CDR3 is 15 residues. CDR3 amino acids: CASSSPGGSYNEQFF.

V gene TRBV7-2 combines with J gene TRBJ2-7; the TCRdb D gene call, TRBD1, has no DNA to confirm it. The CDR3 consists of 15 residues. Germline CDR1 reads SGHTA; CDR2 reads FQGNSA. The CDR3 loop is CASSLGGGGTYEQYF.

The chain uses TRBV6-5 and TRBJ2-3. CDR1 is MNHEY and CDR2 is SVGAGI in the germline V gene. CDR3 length equals 15 residues. CDR3 loop: CASSSNDPSTDTQYF.

The chain employs TRBV3-1 and TRBJ1-1; TCRdb lists TRBD1, though no DNA is available to test this call. From germline, CDR1 is LGHDT and CDR2 YNNKEL (reference sequence). CDR3 size: 13 residues. CDR3 sequence reads: CASSHHRRAEAFF.

The chain carries TRBV5-4 and TRBJ2-1; TCRdb's D call, TRBD2, is unchecked because there is no DNA. CDR3 size: 14 residues. The germline V gene has CDR1 SGHNT and CDR2 YYREEE (reference sequence). The CDR3 is CASSLRLASGEQFF.

The chain couples TRBV7-6 to TRBJ2-3; TCRdb picks TRBD1, but there is no DNA to check that call. This CDR3 has 16 residues. The germline CDR1 and CDR2 sequences are SGHVS and FNYEAQ. The CDR3 spells CASSPTTGYPPGTQYF.

The chain combines TRBV7-2 with TRBJ1-1; absent DNA, TCRdb's TRBD1 call cannot be checked. In germline, CDR1 is SGHTA, CDR2 FQGNSA. This CDR3 has 16 residues. The CDR3 is CASSYWTGGMNTEAFF.

The chain is built from TRBV7-3 and TRBJ2-1; no DNA is available, so the TRBD2 call from TCRdb remains unchecked. This CDR3 is built from 15 residues. The germline V gene encodes CDR1 SGHTA and CDR2 FQGTGA. This CDR3 reads CASSLVLAGANEQFF.

The V gene is TRBV27, the J gene TRBJ2-1; TCRdb selects TRBD2, and the lack of DNA leaves this call unchecked. The CDR3 has 21 residues. CDR1 and CDR2 (germline): MNHEY, SMNVEV (reference sequence). The CDR3 loop reads CASSPNPPGLAGGPPHNEQFF.

The CDR3: CASSVIQGRGANVLTF. The chain employs TRBV6-1 and TRBJ2-6; the D call from TCRdb, TRBD1, cannot be confirmed without DNA. CDR1 MNHNS and CDR2 SASEGT come from the germline V gene. This CDR3 contains 16 residues.

V usage is TRBV15 and J usage is TRBJ1-2; the TCRdb D gene call, TRBD1, has no DNA to confirm it. CDR3 size: 13 residues. Germline values: CDR1 LNHNV, CDR2 YYDKDF (reference sequence). CDR3 residues: CATSQRTGSGYTF.

The chain has TRBV5-8 and TRBJ2-6; checking the TCRdb D call of TRBD1 is not possible without DNA. The CDR3 is made up of 16 amino acids. From germline, CDR1 is SGHTS and CDR2 YDEGEE. The CDR3 protein is CASSSPGGPGANVLTF.

This sequence joins TRBV7-9 and TRBJ2-5. The CDR3 runs 16 residues. Looked up from germline, CDR1 is SEHNR and CDR2 is FQNEAQ (reference sequence). CDR3 protein: CASSLAVGGYQETQYF.

The V and J genes are TRBV10-3 and TRBJ1-1; TCRdb calls TRBD1, which cannot be checked without DNA. Germline CDR1 ENHRY, CDR2 SYGVKD. The CDR3 covers 11 residues. CDR3 protein: CAIGGRFEAFF.

The chain couples TRBV12-3 or TRBV12-4 to TRBJ2-7. This CDR3 spans 14 amino acids. The CDR3 is CASSRAGGPYEQYF.

The chain employs TRBV5-1 and TRBJ2-2; checking the TCRdb D call of TRBD2 is not possible without DNA. The CDR3 is made up of 18 amino acids. CDR1 and CDR2 from the germline V gene are SGHRS and YFSETQ. CDR3 protein: CASSLPPTSGSWTGELFF.

The CDR3 sequence is CASSLYGGREAFF. This rearrangement joins TRBV7-3 to TRBJ1-1; TCRdb gives TRBD1 as the D gene, but with no DNA this cannot be confirmed. Germline assignment: CDR1 SGHTA and CDR2 FQGTGA. This CDR3 is built from 13 residues. Variable domain in full (rest from reference TRBV7-3 and TRBJ1-1): GAGVSQTPSNKVTEKGKYVELRCDPISGHTALYWYRQSLGQGPEFLIYFQGTGAADDSGLPNDRFFAVRPEGSVSTLKIQRTERGDSAVYLCASSLYGGREAFFGQGTRLTVV.

The genes are TRBV9 and TRBJ1-4. From germline, CDR1 is SGDLS and CDR2 YYNGEE. CDR3 length: 16 amino acids. The CDR3 spells CASSSLTDSFNEKLFF.

The chain combines TRBV12-3 or TRBV12-4 with TRBJ1-6. The CDR3 contains 16 residues. The chain's CDR3 is CASSLSGESYNSPLHF.

This chain links TRBV6-1 with TRBJ1-5; the TCRdb call, TRBD1, lacks DNA for checking. Germline assignment: CDR1 MNHNS and CDR2 SASEGT. This CDR3 is 17 amino acids long. CDR3 in amino acids: CASSPGTVQGSNQPQHF.

This chain uses TRBV4-3 with TRBJ2-1; absent DNA, TCRdb's TRBD2 call cannot be checked. CDR1 is LGHNA, CDR2 YSLEER, per germline. This CDR3 has 15 residues. The CDR3 sequence is CASSQGGLYYNEQFF.